Following are 15 T cell receptor beta chains from one sample sequenced in a study of T-cell reconstitution after alpha-beta-depleted transplantation in children. A TCRbeta library incorporating unique molecular identifiers was prepared. TCRdb recomputed calls from the PCR reads with MiXCR, one row per CDR3 protein. The profile covers under 350,000 distinct CDR3 sequences, with almost 10% appearing a single time and roughly a tenth taken by the ten largest. The sample here was PBMCs from the stem cell graft donor, taken from the stem cell graft. These receptors all come from a human donor who donated a stem cell graft to a child with SCID.

This chain uses TRBV5-4 with TRBJ2-1, with TRBD1 matching 9 bases. CDR1 and CDR2 from the germline V gene are SGHNT and YYREEE (reference sequence). V gave up 0 bases and J gave up 7 bases; unmatched junction bases: 11. CDR3 length equals 17 residues. The CDR3 sequence is CASSLAVRDRGSNEQFF. CDR3 nucleotides: TGTGCCAGCAGCTTGGCCGTCCGAGACAGGGGGAGTAATGAGCAGTTCTTC.

The rearrangement joins TRBV11-2 to TRBJ2-2; 9 bases are a match to TRBD2. In germline, CDR1 is SGHAT, CDR2 FQNNGV. After removal of 1 base from V and 0 bases from J, the junction contained 15 bases not matched to a gene. This CDR3 has 21 amino acids. CDR3 region: CASSLVEWGAGGYANTGELFF. DNA of the CDR3: TGTGCCAGCAGCTTAGTTGAATGGGGAGCGGGGGGATACGCGAACACCGGGGAGCTGTTTTTT.

This CDR3 is CSGRTRDRGGLKDTQYF. The CDR3, as DNA: TGCAGTGGTCGGACCAGGGACAGGGGGGGATTGAAAGATACGCAGTATTTT. This rearrangement joins TRBV20-1 to TRBJ2-3; 11 positions match TRBD1. This CDR3 has 17 amino acids. Losses at the gene ends were 7 bases for V and 5 bases for J; bases not matched to a gene: 17. The germline CDR1 and CDR2 sequences are DFQATT and SNEGSKA (reference sequence).

This chain uses TRBV18 with TRBJ2-5; D uncertain. Germline V gene data show CDR1 as KGHSH and CDR2 as LQKENI. V shed 5 bases and J shed 4 bases, with 14 bases lying between them. The CDR3 totals 14 residues. The CDR3 coding sequence is TGTGCCAGCTCAACGGACGGCCGATCAGAGACCCAGTACTTC. Encoded protein: CASSTDGRSETQYF.

This sequence joins TRBV20-1 and TRBJ2-2; D remains ambiguous. CDR1 is DFQATT and CDR2 is SNEGSKA in the germline V gene (reference sequence). The CDR3 is made up of 16 amino acids. Trimming stripped 0 bases from V and 4 bases from J, with 15 bases between. DNA of the CDR3: TGCAGTGCTAGAGACCCGACAATGGCTTCCACCGGGGAGCTGTTTTTT. Its translation: CSARDPTMASTGELFF.

The chain combines TRBV6-5 with TRBJ1-4; 7 nucleotides line up with TRBD1. The CDR3 totals 14 residues. Germline CDR1 and CDR2: MNHEY and SVGAGI. Trimming removed 2 bases from V and 11 bases from J; junction bases left unmatched: 8. CDR3 amino acids: CASSYAVGQRKLFF. CDR3 nucleotide sequence: TGTGCCAGCAGTTACGCGGTGGGACAGAGGAAACTGTTTTTT.

The chain carries TRBV27 and TRBJ1-1; TRBD1 might be the D (5 bases). The germline CDR1 and CDR2 sequences are MNHEY and SMNVEV (reference sequence). The CDR3 is made up of 15 amino acids. Between the trimmed V and J ends, which lost 5 bases and 2 bases, there was a span of 15 bases. The CDR3 DNA sequence: TGTGCCAGCAGTCCGTACCGGGACCAAAACACTGAAGCTTTCTTT. Residues: CASSPYRDQNTEAFF.

A few counts support this clonotype. The chain employs TRBV7-9 and TRBJ2-7, with a tentative D call TRBD1 (7 bases). With 5 bases removed from V and 3 bases from J, the gap between germline ends came to 17 bases. This CDR3 has 15 amino acids. Germline loops: CDR1 SEHNR, CDR2 FQNEAQ (reference sequence). CDR3 region: CASSPRAGGNYEQYF. The CDR3 nucleotides read TGTGCCAGCAGCCCCCGAGCAGGGGGGAACTACGAGCAGTACTTC.

This clonotype appeared a few times. The rearrangement uses TRBV10-3 and TRBJ2-3; no clear D. Germline V lookup: CDR1 ENHRY, CDR2 SYGVKD. The germline V and J ends were trimmed by 0 bases and 0 bases, with 13 bases remaining between them. This CDR3 comprises 17 residues. The CDR3 DNA is TGTGCCATCAGTGAGTCGGTTGGCATTCCTAGCACAGATACGCAGTATTTT. Protein: CAISESVGIPSTDTQYF.

This clonotype appeared a few times. CDR3 loop: CASSFGGSGGYTF. Here the CDR3 DNA reads TGTGCCAGCAGTTTCGGGGGTTCGGGTGGCTACACCTTC. V and J are TRBV12-3 or TRBV12-4 and TRBJ1-2; weak D call: TRBD1 (5 bases). CDR3 size: 13 residues. V was shortened by 3 bases and J by 7 bases, with 12 bases between the two germline ends.

The genes are TRBV20-1 and TRBJ1-1, with TRBD1 matching over 10 bases. CDR3 length equals 13 residues. Germline lookup yields CDR1 DFQATT and CDR2 SNEGSKA (reference sequence). Unmatched junction bases numbered 4, after V lost 4 bases and J lost 5 bases. CDR3 bases: TGCAGTGCTATTAGGACAGGGGGAACTGAAGCTTTCTTT. Translating it yields CSAIRTGGTEAFF.

This clonotype was seen ten or more times. The rearrangement joins TRBV12-3 or TRBV12-4 to TRBJ2-5; D possibly corresponds to TRBD2 (5 bases). Deletions cut 6 bases from V and 3 bases from J, with 11 bases between. The CDR3 runs 13 residues. The DNA of the CDR3 is TGTGCCAGCAGCCGCGGGCTAAAAGAGACCCAGTACTTC. It translates to CASSRGLKETQYF.

The chain combines TRBV6-1 with TRBJ2-5; no firm D call. Trimming took 2 bases from V and 5 from J, leaving 18 bases between them. There are 16 residues in the CDR3. Germline V gene lookup returns CDR1 MNHNS and CDR2 SASEGT. CDR3 coding DNA: TGTGCCAGCAGTGAACAGACGGCCTATATTCAGGAGACCCAGTACTTC. It codes for CASSEQTAYIQETQYF.

This clonotype was seen repeatedly, ten times or more. J is TRBJ2-7 and V is TRBV12-3 or TRBV12-4; TRBD2 might be the D (6 bases). The ends were cut back, 3 bases at V and 6 bases at J, with 12 bases in the middle. The CDR3 sequence is 13 residues long. DNA for the CDR3: TGTGCCAGCAGTTTTAGCGGCAAGGGCGAGCAGTACTTC. Translation: CASSFSGKGEQYF.

This clonotype came up a few times. This chain joins TRBV9 and TRBJ2-1, with TRBD1 identical over 7 bases. The length of the CDR3 is 15 residues. V was clipped by 0 bases and J by 8 bases; unmatched bases: 8. Germline CDR1 and CDR2: SGDLS and YYNGEE. The CDR3 loop is CASSVEQGWYYEQFF. CDR3 DNA sequence: TGTGCCAGCAGCGTAGAACAGGGGTGGTATTATGAGCAGTTCTTC. The full variable domain, in which reference TRBV9 and TRBJ2-1 provide the parts outside the CDR3, is DSGVTQTPKHLITATGQRVTLRCSPRSGDLSVYWYQQSLDQGLQFLIQYYNGEERAKGNILERFSAQQFPDLHSELNLSSLELGDSALYFCASSVEQGWYYEQFFGPGTRLTVL.